These 22 T cell receptor beta chains came from one sample sequenced in a study of CD8+CD57+ T cells in acquired aplastic anemia. Genomic DNA acted as the template from which TCR beta VDJ combination and CDR3 sequence profiling were carried out. TCRdb re-called the reads through MiXCR, storing one row per CDR3 protein. The sample includes approximately 98,000 distinct CDR3 sequences, less than 65% of them seen just once. Input material: sorted CD4+, CD8+, or CD8+CD57+ T cells (not recorded which) from PBMCs. The source of these receptors is a human donor in good health, serving as a control.

CDR3 sequence: CASSFKTGETEAFF. Here the CDR3 DNA reads TGTGCCAGCAGCTTTAAGACAGGGGAAACTGAAGCTTTCTTT. The gene calls are TRBV5-8 and TRBJ1-1; 8 positions agree with TRBD1. V shed 2 bases and J 5 bases; nucleotides not matched to a gene: 5. The CDR3 spans 14 residues. Germline loops: CDR1 SGHTS, CDR2 YDEGEE.

The chain has TRBV19 and TRBJ1-2; D is possibly TRBD1 (5 bases). The CDR3 is 11 amino acids. Germline lookup yields CDR1 LNHDA and CDR2 SQIVND (reference sequence). Trimming took off 8 bases at V and 4 bases at J, with 8 bases between the two ends. In DNA, the CDR3 is TGTGCCAGTGGGGACTCCTATGGCTACACCTTC. It is translated as CASGDSYGYTF.

The chain links TRBV10-2 to TRBJ1-5, with D perhaps TRBD1 (6 bases). Germline V gives CDR1 WSHSY, CDR2 SAAADI. This CDR3 contains 12 residues. Trimming pared 6 bases from V and 4 bases from J, leaving 7 bases between. In DNA form, the CDR3 reads TGCGCCAGCAGGGACAGAAATCAGCCCCAGCATTTT. It is translated as CASRDRNQPQHF.

Many counts were recorded for this clonotype. V gene TRBV20-1 combines with J gene TRBJ2-1; 14 bases map to TRBD2. Trimming at V came to 3 bases and at J to 8 bases, leaving 3 bases not matched to a gene. The CDR3 loop spans 14 amino acids. The germline V gene has CDR1 DFQATT and CDR2 SNEGSKA (reference sequence). The CDR3 is CSARTSGGVDEQFF. CDR3 DNA: TGCAGTGCTAGGACTAGCGGGGGGGTTGATGAGCAGTTCTTC.

This clonotype was recorded only once. The chain is built from TRBV9 and TRBJ2-2; the match to TRBD1 covers 8 bases. The germline V gene has CDR1 SGDLS and CDR2 YYNGEE. The V gene end was trimmed by 4 bases and the J gene end by 1 base; junction bases not matched to a gene: 6. The CDR3 is 16 amino acids. CDR3 bases: TGTGCCAGCAGCCCGACCGGGACAGGGAACACCGGGGAGCTGTTTTTT. Translating gives CASSPTGTGNTGELFF.

The rearrangement links TRBV15 to TRBJ2-3, with TRBD2 identical over 9 bases. This CDR3 has 17 residues. Germline V gives CDR1 LNHNV, CDR2 YYDKDF (reference sequence). Unmatched junction bases numbered 9, after V lost 3 bases and J lost 2 bases. CDR3 nucleotide sequence: TGTGCCACCAGCAGCGATTGGACTAGCGAGACCACAGATACGCAGTATTTT. It encodes CATSSDWTSETTDTQYF.

This chain uses TRBV9 with TRBJ1-5; 7 nucleotides match TRBD1. CDR1 is SGDLS and CDR2 is YYNGEE in the germline V gene. The CDR3 spans 15 residues. V trimming: 5 bases; J trimming: 3 bases; junction bases outside the gene matches: 8. In DNA form, the CDR3 reads TGTGCCAGCAGTCAACAGGGGAGAGACAATCAGCCCCAGCATTTT. Its translation: CASSQQGRDNQPQHF.

The chain is built from TRBV12-3 or TRBV12-4 and TRBJ1-2, with D possibly being TRBD1 (5 bases). The germline V and J ends were trimmed by 8 bases and 3 bases, with 22 bases remaining between them. The CDR3 loop spans 16 amino acids. The CDR3 sequence is CASSNGRQGSHYGYTF. The CDR3 DNA follows: TGTGCCAGCTCCAACGGGAGGCAGGGCAGTCACTATGGCTACACCTTC.

This clonotype was counted ten times or more. The CDR3 DNA is TGCAGTGCAAACAGGGACACCACCTCCTACGAGCAGTACTTC. This translates into CSANRDTTSYEQYF. The chain couples TRBV20-1 to TRBJ2-7; TRBD1 is a possible D gene (6 bases). This CDR3 spans 14 amino acids. The V and J ends lost 6 bases and 0 bases respectively, with 15 bases between them. The germline CDR1 and CDR2 sequences are DFQATT and SNEGSKA (reference sequence).

The chain recombines TRBV4-2 with TRBJ2-7, with 14 bases that match TRBD2. The CDR3 contains 18 residues. The V gene end was trimmed by 4 bases and the J gene end by 4 bases; junction bases not matched to a gene: 12. Germline V gene lookup returns CDR1 LGHNA and CDR2 YNFKEQ. CDR3: CASSPGLAGAEELYEQYF. CDR3 sequence (DNA): TGTGCCAGCAGCCCGGGACTAGCGGGAGCCGAGGAGTTATACGAGCAGTACTTC.

Points on this clonotype: A read error may be the cause here, since a much bigger clone is one base away. The chain couples TRBV6-5 to TRBJ2-7; 7 bases are a match to TRBD1. This CDR3 region has 13 residues. Germline V gene sequence: CDR1 MNHEY, CDR2 SVGAGI. In DNA form, the CDR3 reads TGTGCCAGCAGTTACTCCGACAGGGACGATCAGTACTTC. This gives the protein CASSYSDRDDQYF.

There are many counts of this clonotype. This CDR3 is CASSVAHQAPPYEQYF. Written as DNA, the CDR3 is TGTGCCAGCAGCGTAGCTCACCAGGCCCCCCCCTACGAGCAGTACTTC. The chain couples TRBV9 to TRBJ2-7; D not certain. The CDR3 extends over 16 amino acids. V lost 0 bases, J lost 2 bases, and 15 bases lay in between. Germline V lookup: CDR1 SGDLS, CDR2 YYNGEE. Together with reference TRBV9 and TRBJ2-7, the CDR3 gives the full variable domain: DSGVTQTPKHLITATGQRVTLRCSPRSGDLSVYWYQQSLDQGLQFLIQYYNGEERAKGNILERFSAQQFPDLHSELNLSSLELGDSALYFCASSVAHQAPPYEQYFGPGTRLTVT.

The V gene is TRBV30, the J gene TRBJ2-3, with 7 positions matching TRBD1. Trimming removed 3 bases from V and 3 bases from J; junction bases left unmatched: 15. This CDR3 has 17 residues. The V gene's germline CDR1 is GTSNPN and CDR2 SVGIG (reference sequence). CDR3 loop: CAWSVPPRQGGTDTQYF. DNA for the CDR3: TGTGCCTGGAGCGTACCACCTCGACAGGGTGGAACAGATACGCAGTATTTT.

The sample holds a few counts of this clonotype. The CDR3 nucleotides are TGTGCCAGTATGGTACAGGAAGAGAACTATGGCTACACCTTC. Translation gives CASMVQEENYGYTF. This sequence joins TRBV19 and TRBJ1-2; D is perhaps TRBD1 (5 bases). Germline V CDR1 and CDR2: LNHDA, SQIVND (reference sequence). There are 14 residues in the CDR3. V was clipped by 7 bases and J by 2 bases, with 14 bases between them.

On this clonotype itself: This clone may be a read error of a much larger clone one base away. The chain links TRBV6-1 to TRBJ2-1; D is possibly TRBD2 (5 bases). Germline V gene sequence: CDR1 MNHNS, CDR2 SASEGT. This CDR3 region has 15 residues. The CDR3 protein is CASSQAGIPYNEQFF. The CDR3 DNA follows: TGTGCCAGCAGTCAAGCCGGGATTCCTTACAATGAGCAGTTCTTC.

This clonotype was found many times. The V gene is TRBV20-1, the J gene TRBJ1-5; TRBD1 might be the D (5 bases). The ends were cut back, 0 bases at V and 2 bases at J, with 11 bases in the middle. The germline V gene has CDR1 DFQATT and CDR2 SNEGSKA (reference sequence). The CDR3 length is 15 residues. The CDR3 coding sequence is TGCAGTGCTAGAGATCGCGGGGGGGGCAATCAGCCCCAGCATTTT. Translated: CSARDRGGGNQPQHF.

This clonotype was observed a single time. The chain has TRBV2 and TRBJ2-3; 7 nucleotides line up with TRBD2. The germline V gene has CDR1 SNHLY and CDR2 FYNNEI. This CDR3 is built from 13 residues. Trimming took 2 bases from V and 8 from J; bases not matched to a gene: 4. The CDR3 bases are TGTGCCAGCAGTGAAATACCGGGGGGTACGCAGTATTTT. Amino acid sequence: CASSEIPGGTQYF.

The J gene is TRBJ1-1, the V gene TRBV7-8, with 7 bases lining up with TRBD1. Germline V gives CDR1 SGHVS, CDR2 FQNEAQ. V lost 6 bases, J lost 1 base, and 2 bases stayed unmatched. The length of the CDR3 is 13 residues. The CDR3 nucleotides read TGTGCCAGCAGACGGGACAGGAACACTGAAGCTTTCTTT. The encoded protein is CASRRDRNTEAFF.

This clonotype came up once. The junction departs from the called germline gene at one end, perhaps through a read error. The V gene is TRBV4-1, the J gene TRBJ1-2; TRBD1 aligns across 7 bases. In germline, CDR1 is MGHRA, CDR2 YSYEKL. The CDR3 runs to 15 residues. The CDR3 nucleotides read TGCGCCAGCGGCCAAGACCCTGACAGGGACTATGGCTACACCTTC. As protein: CASGQDPDRDYGYTF.

This clonotype appeared a few times. This may arise from a read error, as a much more abundant clone is one base away. No conserved phenylalanine or tryptophan is present at the end of the CDR3, so a read error is the likely explanation. The chain links TRBV4-3 to TRBJ1-2; 9 bases are shared with TRBD1. Looked up from germline, CDR1 is LGHNA and CDR2 is YSLEER. The J segment lost 4 bases and the V segment lost 0 bases, leaving 6 bases of the junction unmatched. CDR3 length: 16 residues. CDR3 protein: CASSQDGTGISYGYTS. CDR3 sequence (DNA): TGCGCCAGCAGCCAAGATGGGACAGGGATTAGCTATGGCTACACCTCC.

The chain couples TRBV6-2 or TRBV6-3 to TRBJ2-7, with 9 bases that match TRBD1. CDR3 length equals 14 residues. Looked up from germline, CDR1 is MNHEY and CDR2 is SVGEGT. V was clipped by 6 bases and J by 1 base; unmatched bases: 4. CDR3 region: CASRNRGQSYEQYF. The CDR3 bases are TGTGCCAGCAGAAACAGGGGGCAGTCCTACGAGCAGTACTTC.

In this sample, this clonotype turned up many times. The CDR3 loop is CAMGDSTEAFF. Written as DNA, the CDR3 is TGTGCCATGGGGGATAGCACTGAAGCTTTCTTT. V gene TRBV10-3 combines with J gene TRBJ1-1, with D possibly TRBD1 on 5 matching bases. V lost 9 bases and J 4 bases, leaving 9 bases between the germline ends. The CDR3 runs to 11 residues. CDR1 and CDR2 from the germline V gene are ENHRY and SYGVKD.